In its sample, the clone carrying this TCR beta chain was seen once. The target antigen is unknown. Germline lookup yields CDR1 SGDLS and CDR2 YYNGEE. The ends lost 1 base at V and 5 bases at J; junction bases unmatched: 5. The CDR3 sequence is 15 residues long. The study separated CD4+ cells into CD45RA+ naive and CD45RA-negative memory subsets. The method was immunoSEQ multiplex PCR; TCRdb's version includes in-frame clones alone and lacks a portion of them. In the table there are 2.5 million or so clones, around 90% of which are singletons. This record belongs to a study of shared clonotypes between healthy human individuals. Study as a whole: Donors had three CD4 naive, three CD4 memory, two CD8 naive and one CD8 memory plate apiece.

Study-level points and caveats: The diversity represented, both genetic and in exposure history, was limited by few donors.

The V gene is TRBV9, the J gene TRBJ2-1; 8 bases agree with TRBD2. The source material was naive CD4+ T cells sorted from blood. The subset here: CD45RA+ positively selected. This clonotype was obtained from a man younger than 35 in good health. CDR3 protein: CASSVLTSGHNEQFF. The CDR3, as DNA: TGTGCCAGCAGCGTATTAACTAGCGGACACAATGAGCAGTTCTTC.